One T cell receptor (beta chain) is described in this entry. The time point was: pretreatment peripheral blood. Profiled with immunoSEQ multiplex PCR; TCRdb holds only in-frame clones, not every one. The table shows tens of thousands of clones, with around 80% occurring only once. The data were obtained in a study of PD-L1 blockade in urothelial cancer. The V and J ends lost 0 bases and 10 bases respectively, with 15 bases between them. Germline V gene data show CDR1 as SGHDN and CDR2 as FVKESK. This CDR3 has 14 residues. The source was PBMCs, collected around atezolizumab (anti-PD-L1) treatment. The chain couples TRBV14 to TRBJ1-2, with a tentative D call TRBD1 (6 bases). The TCR was taken from a man aged 70 or older with urothelial cancer. In nucleotides, the CDR3 is TGTGCCAGCAGCCAAGATCTGGGGGCGGACGACTACACCTTC. Protein sequence: CASSQDLGADDYTF.